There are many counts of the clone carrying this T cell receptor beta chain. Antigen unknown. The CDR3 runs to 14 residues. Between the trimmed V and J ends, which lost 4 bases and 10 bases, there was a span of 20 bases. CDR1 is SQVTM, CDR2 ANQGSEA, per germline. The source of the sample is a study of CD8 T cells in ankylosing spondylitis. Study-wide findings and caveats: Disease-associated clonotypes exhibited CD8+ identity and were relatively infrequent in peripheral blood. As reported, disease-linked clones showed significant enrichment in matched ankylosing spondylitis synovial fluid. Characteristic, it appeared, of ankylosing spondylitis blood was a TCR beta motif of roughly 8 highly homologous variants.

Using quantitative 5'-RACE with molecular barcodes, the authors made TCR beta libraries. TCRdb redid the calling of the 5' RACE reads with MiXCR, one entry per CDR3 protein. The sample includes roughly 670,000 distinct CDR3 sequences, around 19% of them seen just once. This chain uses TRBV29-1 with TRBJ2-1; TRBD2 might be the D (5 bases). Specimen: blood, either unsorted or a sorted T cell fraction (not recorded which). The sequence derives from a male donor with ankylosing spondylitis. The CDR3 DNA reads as TGCAGCGTTGCCAGTCGGGGATTCCCAGACGAGCAGTTCTTC. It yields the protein CSVASRGFPDEQFF.